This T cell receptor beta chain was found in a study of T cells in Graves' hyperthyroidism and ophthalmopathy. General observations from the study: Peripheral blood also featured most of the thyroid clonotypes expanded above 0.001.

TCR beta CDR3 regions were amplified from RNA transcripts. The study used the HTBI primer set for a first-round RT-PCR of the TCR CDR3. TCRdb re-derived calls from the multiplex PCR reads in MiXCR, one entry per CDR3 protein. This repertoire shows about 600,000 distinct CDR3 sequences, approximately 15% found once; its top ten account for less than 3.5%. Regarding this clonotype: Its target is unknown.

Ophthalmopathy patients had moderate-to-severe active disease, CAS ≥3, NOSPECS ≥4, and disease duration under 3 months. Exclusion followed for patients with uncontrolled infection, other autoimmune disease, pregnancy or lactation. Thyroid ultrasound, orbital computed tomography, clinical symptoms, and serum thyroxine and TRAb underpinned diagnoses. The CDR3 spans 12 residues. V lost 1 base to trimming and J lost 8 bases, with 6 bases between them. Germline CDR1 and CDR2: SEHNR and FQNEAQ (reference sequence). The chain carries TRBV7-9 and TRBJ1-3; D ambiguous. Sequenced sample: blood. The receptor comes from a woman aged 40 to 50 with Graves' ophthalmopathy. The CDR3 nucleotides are TGTGCCAGCAGCTTAGGGGCTTACACCATATATTTT. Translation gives CASSLGAYTIYF.